What follows are 21 T cell receptor beta chains derived from one specimen sequenced in a study of blood T cell repertoires in COVID-19. Sequencing used immunoSEQ multiplex PCR; TCRdb keeps in-frame clones, though not all of them. The profile shows 180,000 or so clones, 83% of them singletons. Sequenced sample: PBMCs or T cells enriched from blood (not recorded which). These receptors all come from a woman aged 50 to 60 who had recovered from COVID-19.

V is TRBV27 and J is TRBJ1-2; possible D gene TRBD1, 5 bases. Trimming took 5 bases from V and 3 from J, leaving 10 bases between them. This CDR3 contains 13 residues. Germline CDR1 MNHEY, CDR2 SMNVEV (reference sequence). CDR3 nucleotide sequence: TGTGCCAGCAGTGGCAGGGCCGACTATGGCTACACCTTC. The encoded protein is CASSGRADYGYTF.

The CDR3 nucleotides read TGTGCCAGCAGTTATGGTGCTAGCGGGGGTCAAGAGACCCAGTACTTC. Amino acids: CASSYGASGGQETQYF. V usage is TRBV6-5 and J usage is TRBJ2-5; TRBD2 matches at 10 bases. The CDR3 loop spans 16 amino acids. CDR1 and CDR2 from the germline V gene are MNHEY and SVGAGI. V dropped 3 bases and J dropped 2; count of bases not matched to a gene: 6.

This clone occurred a few times. The chain combines TRBV6-2 or TRBV6-3 with TRBJ1-1; D may be TRBD1 (6 bases). Germline assignment: CDR1 MNHEY and CDR2 SVGEGT. There are 16 residues in the CDR3. V lost 4 bases, J lost 5 bases, and 20 bases lay in between. The CDR3 nucleotides read TGTGCCAGCAGTTCCGTTCGCCCGACAGGTTGGACTGAAGCTTTCTTT. This codes for CASSSVRPTGWTEAFF.

The chain has TRBV4-2 and TRBJ2-2; TRBD2 is a possible D gene (6 bases). V lost 4 bases and J 4 bases, leaving 19 bases between the germline ends. The CDR3 covers 17 residues. Germline V CDR1 and CDR2: LGHNA, YNFKEQ. CDR3 in amino acids: CASSPQGSSGGTGELFF. CDR3 DNA: TGTGCCAGCAGCCCCCAAGGTAGCTCCGGGGGCACCGGGGAGCTGTTTTTT.

The chain couples TRBV2 to TRBJ1-1; D remains ambiguous. Germline V CDR1 and CDR2: SNHLY, FYNNEI. The CDR3 has 14 amino acids. V was clipped by 3 bases and J by 0 bases, with 8 bases between them. The CDR3 loop reads CASSEGTVNTEAFF. Here the CDR3 DNA reads TGTGCCAGCAGTGAGGGCACAGTGAACACTGAAGCTTTCTTT.

This rearrangement joins TRBV6-5 to TRBJ2-7, with 10 positions matching TRBD1. This CDR3 spans 14 amino acids. V lost 4 bases and J lost 1; bases outside the gene matches: 1. CDR1 and CDR2 from the germline V gene are MNHEY and SVGAGI. The CDR3: CASSSDRGSYEQYV. In DNA form, the CDR3 reads TGTGCCAGCAGTTCGGACAGGGGGTCCTACGAGCAGTACGTC.

The CDR3 nucleotides read TGTGCCAGCAGCCCACGACAGGGGAGTATCTCTGGGGCCAACGTCCTGACTTTC. Translated, it gives CASSPRQGSISGANVLTF. The genes are TRBV7-2 and TRBJ2-6; 8 bases are a match to TRBD1. Looked up from germline, CDR1 is SGHTA and CDR2 is FQGNSA. This CDR3 is built from 18 residues. J gave up 0 bases and V 5 bases, and 9 bases lay outside the gene matches.

This chain uses TRBV7-3 with TRBJ1-1, with D possibly TRBD1 on 5 matching bases. Trimming stripped 5 bases from V and 0 bases from J, with 13 bases between. CDR1 and CDR2 (germline): SGHTA, FQGTGA. This CDR3 is built from 15 residues. The CDR3 here is CASSPGGVMNTEAFF. DNA for the CDR3: TGTGCCAGCAGCCCCGGGGGAGTCATGAACACTGAAGCTTTCTTT.

CDR3 protein: CATSGRGTNEKLFF. The CDR3 bases are TGTGCCACCAGCGGCCGGGGGACTAATGAAAAACTGTTTTTT. The chain couples TRBV15 to TRBJ1-4; TRBD1 might be the D (5 bases). V lost 5 bases and J lost 2, with 9 bases in between. The germline CDR1 and CDR2 sequences are LNHNV and YYDKDF (reference sequence). The CDR3 extends over 14 amino acids.

The chain combines TRBV11-1 with TRBJ1-3; D remains ambiguous. The CDR3 totals 16 residues. V was shortened by 5 bases and J by 0 bases, with 14 bases between the two germline ends. Per the germline V gene, CDR1 is SGHAT and CDR2 is FQDESV (reference sequence). CDR3 in amino acids: CASSRIDTYSGNTIYF. DNA of the CDR3: TGTGCCAGCAGCCGAATTGACACCTACTCTGGAAACACCATATATTTT. Supplemented by reference TRBV11-1 and TRBJ1-3, the full variable domain reads EAEVAQSPRYKITEKSQAVAFWCDPISGHATLYWYRQILGQGPELLVQFQDESVVDDSQLPKDRFSAERLKGVDSTLKIQPAELGDSAMYLCASSRIDTYSGNTIYFGEGSWLTVV.

The rearrangement uses TRBV6-5 and TRBJ2-3; 7 bases fit TRBD1. J was trimmed by 2 bases and V by 7 bases; bases with no gene match: 6. CDR1 MNHEY and CDR2 SVGAGI come from the germline V gene. CDR3 length: 14 amino acids. Written as DNA, the CDR3 is TGTGCCAGCATCCGACAGGGCCTCACAGATACGCAGTATTTT. Its translation: CASIRQGLTDTQYF.

The chain links TRBV30 to TRBJ1-3, with D unclear. The CDR3 is 16 residues long. Germline V lookup: CDR1 GTSNPN, CDR2 SVGIG (reference sequence). With 4 bases removed from V and 0 bases from J, the gap between germline ends came to 16 bases. The CDR3 spells CAWTGRRLSSGNTIYF. The CDR3 DNA reads TGTGCCTGGACGGGTAGGAGATTGAGCTCTGGAAACACCATATATTTT.

This chain joins TRBV12-3 or TRBV12-4 and TRBJ2-5; the D gene is possibly TRBD1 (6 bases). The ends were cut back, 6 bases at V and 2 bases at J, with 10 bases in the middle. This CDR3 spans 13 amino acids. CDR3 bases: TGTGCCAGCAGACTACAGGGACAAGAGACCCAGTACTTC. Its protein is CASRLQGQETQYF.

This clone was detected once. The chain uses TRBV9 and TRBJ2-3; 10 bases agree with TRBD1. The CDR3 consists of 14 residues. CDR1 and CDR2 (germline): SGDLS, YYNGEE. With 2 bases clipped from V and 3 bases from J, the junction kept 0 bases outside the gene matches. The DNA of the CDR3 is TGTGCCAGCAGCGTGGACAGGGGGACAGATACGCAGTATTTT. Residues: CASSVDRGTDTQYF.

V gene TRBV7-9 combines with J gene TRBJ2-1; 7 nucleotides align to TRBD2. With V trimmed by 5 bases and J by 3 bases, 10 bases remained unmatched. This CDR3 is 16 amino acids long. Germline V gene data show CDR1 as SEHNR and CDR2 as FQNEAQ (reference sequence). CDR3 in DNA: TGTGCCAGCAGCCTGAAACCGGGGGGAGGCTACAATGAGCAGTTCTTC. Protein product: CASSLKPGGGYNEQFF.

To note about this clone: The sample contains more than one DNA sequence encoding this CDR3. The chain is built from TRBV5-1 and TRBJ1-2; unclear D gene. This CDR3 spans 13 amino acids. V lost 0 bases and J lost 8, with 11 bases in between. The germline CDR1 and CDR2 sequences are SGHRS and YFSETQ. The CDR3 region has the DNA TGCGCCAGCAGCTTGGTTACAGACGGAGGCTACACCTTC. This codes for CASSLVTDGGYTF.

This chain joins TRBV7-9 and TRBJ2-7, with D perhaps TRBD1 (7 bases). V was cut by 3 bases and J by 1 base, with 10 bases left in between. Germline V gene lookup returns CDR1 SEHNR and CDR2 FQNEAQ (reference sequence). The CDR3 extends over 14 amino acids. CDR3 protein: CASSLGGQSYEQYV. The CDR3 region has the DNA TGTGCCAGCAGCTTGGGGGGACAGTCCTACGAGCAGTACGTC.

The table lists this clone with a count of one. The V gene is TRBV2, the J gene TRBJ2-7, with D possibly TRBD2 on 6 matching bases. The CDR3 spans 13 residues. The ends were cut back, 7 bases at V and 1 base at J, with 11 bases in the middle. Germline-derived CDR1 and CDR2 are SNHLY and FYNNEI. In DNA form, the CDR3 reads TGTGCCAGCAAACGGAGCGGGTCCTACGAGCAGTACGTC. As protein: CASKRSGSYEQYV.

The chain recombines TRBV5-6 with TRBJ2-5; perhaps TRBD2 as D (6 bases). Germline lookup yields CDR1 SGHDT and CDR2 YYEEEE. V was shortened by 0 bases and J by 5 bases, with 11 bases between the two germline ends. The CDR3 sequence is 14 residues long. The CDR3 coding sequence is TGTGCCAGCAGCTTGGGCGGCGGGATGGAGACCCAGTACTTC. Amino acids: CASSLGGGMETQYF.

The chain recombines TRBV28 with TRBJ1-6, with D uncertain. Germline-derived CDR1 and CDR2 are MDHEN and SYDVKM. V was pared by 8 bases and J by 0 bases, with 11 bases between. The CDR3 is made up of 15 amino acids. DNA of the CDR3: TGTGCCAGCGATCGAGCACTCTCCTATAATTCACCCCTCCACTTT. Translating it yields CASDRALSYNSPLHF.

V and J are TRBV11-3 and TRBJ1-3; D is unresolved. This CDR3 comprises 13 residues. V lost 2 bases and J lost 1, with 3 bases in between. Germline values: CDR1 SGHNT, CDR2 YENEEA. The CDR3 nucleotides read TGTGCCAGCAGCTTATCTTCTGGAAACACCATATATTTT. Translation: CASSLSSGNTIYF.